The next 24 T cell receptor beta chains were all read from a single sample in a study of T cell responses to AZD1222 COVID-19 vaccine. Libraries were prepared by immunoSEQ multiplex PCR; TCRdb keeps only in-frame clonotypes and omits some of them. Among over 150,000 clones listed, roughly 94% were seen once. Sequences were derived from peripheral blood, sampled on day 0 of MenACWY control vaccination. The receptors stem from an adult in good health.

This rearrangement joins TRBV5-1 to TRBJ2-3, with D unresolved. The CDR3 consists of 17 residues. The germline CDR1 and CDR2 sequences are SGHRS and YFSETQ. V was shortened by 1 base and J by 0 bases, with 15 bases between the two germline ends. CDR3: CASSLLGVPASTDTQYF. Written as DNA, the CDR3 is TGCGCCAGCAGCTTGCTTGGAGTTCCCGCTAGCACAGATACGCAGTATTTT.

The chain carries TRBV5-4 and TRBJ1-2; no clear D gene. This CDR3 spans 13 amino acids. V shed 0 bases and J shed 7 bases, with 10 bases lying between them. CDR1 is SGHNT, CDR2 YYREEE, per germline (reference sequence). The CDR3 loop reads CASSLDQAGGYTF. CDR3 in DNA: TGTGCCAGCAGCTTGGATCAGGCCGGTGGCTACACCTTC.

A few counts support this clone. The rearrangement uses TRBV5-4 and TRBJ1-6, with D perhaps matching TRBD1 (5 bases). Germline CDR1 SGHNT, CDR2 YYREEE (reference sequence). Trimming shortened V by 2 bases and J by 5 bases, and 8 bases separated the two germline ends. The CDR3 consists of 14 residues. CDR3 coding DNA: TGTGCCAGCAGCTTTGGGGGAAATAATTCACCCCTCCACTTT. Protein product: CASSFGGNNSPLHF.

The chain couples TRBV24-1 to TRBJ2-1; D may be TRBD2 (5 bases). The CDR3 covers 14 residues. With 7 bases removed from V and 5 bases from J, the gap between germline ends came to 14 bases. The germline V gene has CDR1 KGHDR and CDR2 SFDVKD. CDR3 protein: CATSGVGENNEQFF. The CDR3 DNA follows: TGTGCCACCAGCGGGGTGGGTGAAAACAATGAGCAGTTCTTC.

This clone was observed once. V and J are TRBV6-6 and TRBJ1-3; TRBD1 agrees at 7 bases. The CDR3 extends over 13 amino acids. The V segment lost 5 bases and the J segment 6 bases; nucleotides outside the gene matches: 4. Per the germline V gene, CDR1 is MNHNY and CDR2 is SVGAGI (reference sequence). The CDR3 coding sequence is TGTGCCAGCAGTCGAGGGGGCGAAAACACCATATATTTT. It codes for CASSRGGENTIYF.

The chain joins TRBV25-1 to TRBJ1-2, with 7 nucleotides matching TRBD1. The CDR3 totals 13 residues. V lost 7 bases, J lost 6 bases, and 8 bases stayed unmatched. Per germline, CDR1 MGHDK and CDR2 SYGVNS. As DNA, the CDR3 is TGTGCCAGCACAAGACAGGGCGAGGATGGCTACACCTTC. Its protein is CASTRQGEDGYTF.

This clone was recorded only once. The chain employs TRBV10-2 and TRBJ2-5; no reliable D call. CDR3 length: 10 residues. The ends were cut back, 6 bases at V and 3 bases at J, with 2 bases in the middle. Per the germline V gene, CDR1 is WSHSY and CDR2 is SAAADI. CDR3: CASRKETQYF. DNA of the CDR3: TGCGCCAGCAGAAAAGAGACCCAGTACTTC.

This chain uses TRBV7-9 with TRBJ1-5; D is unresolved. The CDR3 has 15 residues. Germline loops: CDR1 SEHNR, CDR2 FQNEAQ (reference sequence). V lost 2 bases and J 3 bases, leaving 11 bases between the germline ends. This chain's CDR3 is CASSLMGTLNQPQHF. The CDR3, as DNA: TGTGCCAGCAGCTTAATGGGAACCCTCAATCAGCCCCAGCATTTT.

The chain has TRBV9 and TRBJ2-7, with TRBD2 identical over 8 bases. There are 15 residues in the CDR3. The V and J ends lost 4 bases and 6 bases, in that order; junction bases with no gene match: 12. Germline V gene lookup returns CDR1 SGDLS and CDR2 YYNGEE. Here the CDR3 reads CASSMIGAGAGEQYF. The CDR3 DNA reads TGTGCCAGCAGCATGATAGGAGCGGGGGCCGGCGAGCAGTACTTC.

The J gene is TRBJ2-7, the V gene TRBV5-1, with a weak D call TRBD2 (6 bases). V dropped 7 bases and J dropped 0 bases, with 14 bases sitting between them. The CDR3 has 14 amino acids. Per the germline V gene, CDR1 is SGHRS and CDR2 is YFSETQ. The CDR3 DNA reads TGCGCCAGCGGGGCGGGGTCGAGCTCCTACGAGCAGTACTTC. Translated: CASGAGSSSYEQYF.

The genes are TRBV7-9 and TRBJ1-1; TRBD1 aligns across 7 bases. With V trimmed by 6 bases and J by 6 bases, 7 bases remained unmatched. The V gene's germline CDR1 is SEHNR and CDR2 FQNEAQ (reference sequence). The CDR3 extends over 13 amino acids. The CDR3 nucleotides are TGTGCCAGCAGTACCGGGACAGTCGCTGAAGCTTTCTTT. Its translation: CASSTGTVAEAFF.

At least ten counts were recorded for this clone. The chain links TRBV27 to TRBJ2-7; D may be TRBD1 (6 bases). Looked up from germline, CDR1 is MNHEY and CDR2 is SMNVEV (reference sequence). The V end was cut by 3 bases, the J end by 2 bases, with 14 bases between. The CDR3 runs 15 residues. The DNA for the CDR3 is TGTGCCAGCAGTTTCTACGGGACATCTACCTACGAGCAGTACTTC. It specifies CASSFYGTSTYEQYF.

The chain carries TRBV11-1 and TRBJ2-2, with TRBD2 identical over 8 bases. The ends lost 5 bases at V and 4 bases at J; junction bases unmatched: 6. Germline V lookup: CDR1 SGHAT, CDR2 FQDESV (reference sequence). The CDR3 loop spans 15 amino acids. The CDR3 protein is CASSPGGLLTGELFF. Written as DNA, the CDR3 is TGTGCCAGCAGCCCGGGGGGGCTTCTCACCGGGGAGCTGTTTTTT.

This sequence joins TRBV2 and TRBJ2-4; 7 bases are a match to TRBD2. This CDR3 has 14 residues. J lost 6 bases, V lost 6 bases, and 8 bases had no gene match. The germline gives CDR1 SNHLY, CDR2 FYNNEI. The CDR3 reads CASSLRAGVNIQYF. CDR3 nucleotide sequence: TGTGCCAGCAGCTTACGGGCGGGAGTAAACATTCAGTACTTC.

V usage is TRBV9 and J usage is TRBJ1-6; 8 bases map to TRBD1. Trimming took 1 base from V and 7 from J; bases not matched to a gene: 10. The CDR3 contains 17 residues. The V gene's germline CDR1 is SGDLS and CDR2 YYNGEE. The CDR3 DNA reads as TGTGCCAGCAGCGTACTCCCAGGGGGCAGGGTGAATTCACCCCTCCACTTT. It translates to CASSVLPGGRVNSPLHF.

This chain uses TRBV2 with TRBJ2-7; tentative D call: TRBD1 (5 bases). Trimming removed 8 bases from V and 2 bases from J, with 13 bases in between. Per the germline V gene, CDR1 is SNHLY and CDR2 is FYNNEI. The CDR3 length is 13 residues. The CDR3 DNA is TGTGCCAGCGACAGCGCTTTGACCTACGAGCAGTACTTC. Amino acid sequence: CASDSALTYEQYF.

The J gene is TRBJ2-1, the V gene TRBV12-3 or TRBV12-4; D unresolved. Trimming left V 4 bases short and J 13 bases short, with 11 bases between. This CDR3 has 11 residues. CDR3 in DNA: TGTGCCAGCAGTTCCGGGCCCTTTCAGTTCTTC. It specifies CASSSGPFQFF.

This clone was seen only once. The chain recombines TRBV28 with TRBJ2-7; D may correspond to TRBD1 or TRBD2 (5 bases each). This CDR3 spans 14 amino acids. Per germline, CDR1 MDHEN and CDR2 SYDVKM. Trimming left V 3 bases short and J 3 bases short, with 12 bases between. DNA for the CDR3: TGTGCCAGCAGTTTTGCACGGGGCAACTACGAGCAGTACTTC. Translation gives CASSFARGNYEQYF.

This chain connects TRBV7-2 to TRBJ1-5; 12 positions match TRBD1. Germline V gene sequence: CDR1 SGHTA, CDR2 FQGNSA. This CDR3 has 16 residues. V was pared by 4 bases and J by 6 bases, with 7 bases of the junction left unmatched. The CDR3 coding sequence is TGTGCCAGCAGCTCCCCGGGACAGGGGGCAGTTCAGCCCCAGCATTTT. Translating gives CASSSPGQGAVQPQHF.

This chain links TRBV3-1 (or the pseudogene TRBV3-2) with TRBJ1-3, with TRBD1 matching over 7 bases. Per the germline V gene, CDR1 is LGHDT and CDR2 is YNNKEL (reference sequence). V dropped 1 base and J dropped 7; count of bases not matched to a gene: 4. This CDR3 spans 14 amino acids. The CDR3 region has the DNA TGTGCCAGCAGCCAAGGACAGGGTGGGAACACCATATATTTT. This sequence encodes CASSQGQGGNTIYF.

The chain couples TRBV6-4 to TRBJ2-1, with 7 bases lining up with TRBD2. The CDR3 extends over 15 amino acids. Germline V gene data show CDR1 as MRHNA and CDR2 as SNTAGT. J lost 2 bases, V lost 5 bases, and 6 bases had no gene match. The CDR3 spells CASSLVGGTYNEQFF. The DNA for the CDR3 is TGTGCCAGCAGTCTCGTCGGGGGGACCTACAATGAGCAGTTCTTC.

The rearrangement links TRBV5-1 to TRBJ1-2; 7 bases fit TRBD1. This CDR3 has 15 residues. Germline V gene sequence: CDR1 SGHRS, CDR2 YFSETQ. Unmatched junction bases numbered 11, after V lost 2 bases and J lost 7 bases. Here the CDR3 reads CASSFPDRFVGGYTF. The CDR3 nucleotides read TGCGCCAGCAGCTTCCCGGACAGGTTTGTTGGTGGCTACACCTTC.

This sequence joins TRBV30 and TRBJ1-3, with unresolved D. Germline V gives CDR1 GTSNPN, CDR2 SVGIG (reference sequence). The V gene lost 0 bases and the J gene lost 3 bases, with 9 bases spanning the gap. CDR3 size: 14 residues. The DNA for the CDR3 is TGTGCCTGGAGTGTTGGACCGAATGGAAACACCATATATTTT. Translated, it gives CAWSVGPNGNTIYF.

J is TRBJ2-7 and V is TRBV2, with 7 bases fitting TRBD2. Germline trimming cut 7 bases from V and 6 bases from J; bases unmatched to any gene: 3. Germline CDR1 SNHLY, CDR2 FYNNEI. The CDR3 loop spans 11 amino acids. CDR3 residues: CASMGRAEQYF. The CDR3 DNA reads TGTGCCAGCATGGGGAGGGCCGAGCAGTACTTC.